A single sample gave rise to the 4 T cell receptor gamma chains below, sequenced in a study of gamma-delta chains in newborns, infants, children. TCRdb reran clone calling via CATT on the reads. The data show approximately 1,200 gamma-chain clones, with 2.5% seen just once and around a fifth held by the top ten. The sample taken for sequencing was blood. The receptors shown here come from a child who was a newborn, infant or young child, either healthy, febrile or measles-vaccinated (not recorded which).

Worth noting for this clone: This likely stems from a read error, as it lies one base from a far larger clone. The sample has other DNA sequences that encode this CDR3 too. The J gene is TRGJP, the V gene TRGV9. V trimming: 0 bases; J trimming: 6 bases; junction bases outside the gene matches: 5. Germline lookup yields CDR1 GITISATS and CDR2 ISYDGTV (reference sequence). The CDR3 extends over 17 amino acids. The DNA for the CDR3 is TGTGCCTTGTGGGAGGTGCCCGGAGAGTTGGGCAAAAAAATCAAGGTATTT. This codes for CALWEVPGELGKKIKVF.

This clone qualifies as large. The chain couples TRGV9 to TRGJ1 or TRGJ2. CDR3 length equals 12 residues. V lost 1 base and J lost 7; bases outside the gene matches: 4. In germline, CDR1 is GITISATS, CDR2 ISYDGTV (reference sequence). CDR3 sequence (DNA): TGTGCCTTGTGGGAGGTATGCTATAAGAAACTCTTT. As protein: CALWEVCYKKLF.

This clone came up a few times. The TCRdb protein, from a much larger clone, departs from this DNA's translation at residue 4, likely by read error; the protein shown derives from the DNA. The rearrangement joins TRGV3 to TRGJP. Germline V gene data show CDR1 as VTNTFY and CDR2 as YDVSTARD (reference sequence). The CDR3 sequence is 15 residues long. The CDR3 is CATCDKELGKKIKVF. In DNA, the CDR3 is TGTGCCACCTGTGACAAAGAGTTGGGCAAAAAAATCAAGGTATTT.

This clone was observed a few times. This DNA's translation and the protein TCRdb lists, from a much larger clone, do not match at residue 11, likely due to a read error; the protein shown is translated from the DNA. The V gene is TRGV8, the J gene TRGJ1 or TRGJ2. The CDR3 extends over 13 amino acids. Germline assignment: CDR1 VENAVY and CDR2 YDSYNSRV. Here the CDR3 reads CATWDRPYYKELF. The CDR3 nucleotides are TGTGCCACCTGGGATAGGCCTTATTATAAGGAACTCTTT.